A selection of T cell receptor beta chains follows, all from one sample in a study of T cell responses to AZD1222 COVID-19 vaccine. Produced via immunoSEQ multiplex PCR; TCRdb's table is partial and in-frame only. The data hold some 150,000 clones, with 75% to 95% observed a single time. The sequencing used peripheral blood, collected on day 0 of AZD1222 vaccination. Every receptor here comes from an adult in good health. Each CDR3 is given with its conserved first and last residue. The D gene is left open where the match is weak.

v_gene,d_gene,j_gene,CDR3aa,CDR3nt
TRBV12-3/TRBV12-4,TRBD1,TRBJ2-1,CASSLDRGEQFF,TGTGCCAGCAGCTTAGACAGGGGTGAGCAGTTCTTC
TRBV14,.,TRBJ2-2,CASSQVTANTGELFF,TGTGCCAGCAGCCAAGTCACAGCGAACACCGGGGAGCTGTTTTTT
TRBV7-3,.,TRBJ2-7,CASSLNPGPLYEQYF,TGTGCCAGCAGCTTGAACCCGGGACCGCTATACGAGCAGTACTTC
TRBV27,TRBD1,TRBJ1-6,CASRASYRGNSPLHF,TGTGCCAGCAGGGCATCATACAGGGGAAATTCACCCCTCCACTTT
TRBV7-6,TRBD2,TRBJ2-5,CASSPPWTSGRGGQETQYF,TGTGCCAGCAGCCCGCCCTGGACTAGCGGGAGGGGGGGCCAAGAGACCCAGTACTTC
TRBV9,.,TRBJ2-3,CASSGDSSPRTDTQYF,TGTGCCAGCAGCGGTGACTCTAGTCCCCGCACAGATACGCAGTATTTT
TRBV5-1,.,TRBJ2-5,CASSGRGDQETQYF,TGCGCCAGCAGCGGCAGGGGAGACCAAGAGACCCAGTACTTC
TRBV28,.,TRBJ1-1,CASSTPGGHTEAFF,TGTGCCAGCAGCACACCGGGGGGCCACACTGAAGCTTTCTTT
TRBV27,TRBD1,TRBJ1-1,CAVIRKGARTEAFF,TGTGCCGTAATCAGGAAGGGGGCGAGAACTGAAGCTTTCTTT
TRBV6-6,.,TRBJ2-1,CASISGGSENEQFF,TGTGCCAGCATCTCCGGTGGGAGTGAAAATGAGCAGTTCTTC
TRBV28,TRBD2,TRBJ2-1,CASSFQGLAGYNEQFF,TGTGCCAGCAGTTTCCAGGGACTAGCGGGATACAATGAGCAGTTCTTC
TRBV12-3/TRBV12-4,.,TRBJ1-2,CASSLGETYGYTF,TGTGCCAGCAGTTTAGGGGAAACCTATGGCTACACCTTC
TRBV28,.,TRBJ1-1,CASSPGGRGFNTEAFF,TGTGCCAGCAGCCCCGGGGGTCGTGGGTTCAACACTGAAGCTTTCTTT
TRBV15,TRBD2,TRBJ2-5,CATSRVGLDLETQYF,TGTGCCACCAGCAGAGTAGGACTAGATCTCGAGACCCAGTACTTC
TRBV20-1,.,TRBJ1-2,CRVGYGYTF,TGCAGGGTTGGCTATGGCTACACCTTC
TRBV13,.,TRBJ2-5,CASSLEDVVAGRRQETQYF,TGTGCCAGCAGCTTAGAAGATGTAGTGGCGGGCCGGCGTCAAGAGACCCAGTACTTC
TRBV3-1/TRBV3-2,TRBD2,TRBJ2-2,CASSQRTSGGRTGELFF,TGTGCCAGCAGCCAAAGGACTAGCGGGGGGCGTACCGGGGAGCTGTTTTTT
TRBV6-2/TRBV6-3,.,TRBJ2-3,CASSPLGGADTQYF,TGTGCCAGCAGTCCACTGGGAGGTGCGGATACGCAGTATTTT
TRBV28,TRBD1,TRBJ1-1,CASSSPPGQGKAFF,TGTGCCAGCAGTTCCCCGCCGGGACAGGGTAAAGCTTTCTTT